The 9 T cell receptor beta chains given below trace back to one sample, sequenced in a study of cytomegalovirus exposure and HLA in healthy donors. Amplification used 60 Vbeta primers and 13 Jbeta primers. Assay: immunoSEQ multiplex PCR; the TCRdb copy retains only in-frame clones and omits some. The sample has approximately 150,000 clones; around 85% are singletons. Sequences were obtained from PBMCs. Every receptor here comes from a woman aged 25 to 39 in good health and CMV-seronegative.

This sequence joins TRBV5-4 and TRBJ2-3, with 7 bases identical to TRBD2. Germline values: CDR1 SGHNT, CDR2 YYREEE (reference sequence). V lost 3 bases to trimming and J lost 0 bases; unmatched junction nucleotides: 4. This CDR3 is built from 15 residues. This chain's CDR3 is CASSSAGYSTDTQYF. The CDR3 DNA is TGTGCCAGCAGCTCAGCGGGATACAGCACAGATACGCAGTATTTT. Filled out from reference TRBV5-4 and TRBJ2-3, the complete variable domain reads ETGVTQSPTHLIKTRGQQVTLRCSSQSGHNTVSWYQQALGQGPQFIFQYYREEENGRGNFPPRFSGLQFPNYSSELNVNALELDDSALYLCASSSAGYSTDTQYFGPGTRLTVL.

CDR3 DNA: TGTGCCAGTAGATCTATCTGGACAGGGGTCTTAGGAGAGACCCAGTACTTC. Translated, it gives CASRSIWTGVLGETQYF. The chain uses TRBV19 and TRBJ2-5, with 9 nucleotides matching TRBD1. The germline V gene encodes CDR1 LNHDA and CDR2 SQIVND (reference sequence). V shed 6 bases and J 4 bases; nucleotides not matched to a gene: 15. CDR3 length equals 17 residues.

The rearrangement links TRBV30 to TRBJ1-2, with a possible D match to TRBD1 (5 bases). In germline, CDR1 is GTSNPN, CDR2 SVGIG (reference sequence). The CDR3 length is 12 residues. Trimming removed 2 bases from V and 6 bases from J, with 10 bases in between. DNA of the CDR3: TGTGCCTGGAGTACGGGGGAACATGGCTACACCTTC. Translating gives CAWSTGEHGYTF.

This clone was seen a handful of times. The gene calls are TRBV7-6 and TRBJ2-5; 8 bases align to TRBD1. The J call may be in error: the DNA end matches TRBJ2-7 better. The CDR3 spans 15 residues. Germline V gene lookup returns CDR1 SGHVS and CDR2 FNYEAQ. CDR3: CASSPYPAGGHEQYF. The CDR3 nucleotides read TGTGCCAGCAGCCCATACCCCGCAGGGGGCCACGAGCAGTACTTC.

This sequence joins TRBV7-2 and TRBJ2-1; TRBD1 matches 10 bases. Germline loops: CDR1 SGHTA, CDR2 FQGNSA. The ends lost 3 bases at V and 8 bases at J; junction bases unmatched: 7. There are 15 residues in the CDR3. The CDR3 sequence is CASSLAGQGLDEQFF. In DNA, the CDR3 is TGTGCCAGCAGCTTGGCGGGACAGGGGCTGGATGAGCAGTTCTTC.

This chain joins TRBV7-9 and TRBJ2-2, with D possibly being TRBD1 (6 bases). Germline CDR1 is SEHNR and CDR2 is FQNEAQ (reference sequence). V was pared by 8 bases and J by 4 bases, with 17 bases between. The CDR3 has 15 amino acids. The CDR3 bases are TGTGCCAGCCCATACAGACAGGCGGGCACCGGGGAGCTGTTTTTT. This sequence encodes CASPYRQAGTGELFF.

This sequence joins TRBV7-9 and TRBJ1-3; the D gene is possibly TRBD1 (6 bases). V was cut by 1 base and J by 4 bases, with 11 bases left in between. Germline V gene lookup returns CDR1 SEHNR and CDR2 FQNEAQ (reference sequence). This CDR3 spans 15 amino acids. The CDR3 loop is CASSLDRAWGNTIYF. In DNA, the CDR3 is TGTGCCAGCAGCTTAGACAGGGCTTGGGGAAACACCATATATTTT.

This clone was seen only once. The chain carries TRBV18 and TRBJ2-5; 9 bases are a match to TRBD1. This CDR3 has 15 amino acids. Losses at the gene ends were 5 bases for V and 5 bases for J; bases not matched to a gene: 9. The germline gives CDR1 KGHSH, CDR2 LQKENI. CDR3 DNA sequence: TGTGCCAGCTCAGATCCAACAGGGGGCGTTGAGACCCAGTACTTC. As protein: CASSDPTGGVETQYF. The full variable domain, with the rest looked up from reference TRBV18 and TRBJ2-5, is NAGVMQNPRHLVRRRGQEARLRCSPMKGHSHVYWYRQLPEEGLKFMVYLQKENIIDESGMPKERFSAEFPKEGPSILRIQQVVRGDSAAYFCASSDPTGGVETQYFGPGTRLLVL.

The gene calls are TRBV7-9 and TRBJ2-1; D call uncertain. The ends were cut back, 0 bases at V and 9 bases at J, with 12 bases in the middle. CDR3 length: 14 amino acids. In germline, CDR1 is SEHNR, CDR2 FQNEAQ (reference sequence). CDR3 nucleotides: TGTGCCAGCAGCTTAGCCCCAGTTCTCGCTGAGCAGTTCTTC. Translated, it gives CASSLAPVLAEQFF.